This T cell receptor beta chain emerged from a study of T cell clones after liver transplantation. Germline assignment: CDR1 KGHSH and CDR2 LQKENI. The CDR3 loop spans 19 amino acids. V lost 2 bases to trimming and J lost 1 base; unmatched junction nucleotides: 12. Using immunoSEQ multiplex PCR, the repertoire was profiled, and TCRdb retains in-frame clones only, with some absent. The data show tens of thousands of clones, about 82% seen once. The TCR sequence derives from a human patient who received a liver transplant. The graft donor may account for some of the T cells. The sample was CD4+ T cells from blood, taken approximately 3.5 years after liver transplant. The chain carries TRBV18 and TRBJ1-5, with 9 bases identical to TRBD1. The CDR3 here is CASSPVLLTGGKSNQPQHF. The CDR3, as DNA: TGTGCCAGCTCACCAGTTTTGTTGACAGGGGGTAAGAGCAATCAGCCCCAGCATTTT.